These 18 T cell receptor beta chains came from one sample sequenced in a study of T cell responses to AZD1222 COVID-19 vaccine. TCRdb's copy holds only in-frame clones and misses some; the assay was immunoSEQ multiplex PCR. The sample consists of approximately 120,000 clones, about 90% of them appearing once. Sequenced material: peripheral blood, taken on day 0 of MenACWY control vaccination. The receptors shown here come from an adult in good health.

This chain links TRBV19 with TRBJ2-4; TRBD2 matches 10 bases. V shed 6 bases and J 1 base; nucleotides not matched to a gene: 15. Germline loops: CDR1 LNHDA, CDR2 SQIVND (reference sequence). This CDR3 contains 19 residues. The CDR3 DNA is TGTGCCAGTAGCCGTTTCGGGAGCGGGAGGGCCGACGCCAAAAACATTCAGTACTTC. It specifies CASSRFGSGRADAKNIQYF. Full variable domain (outside the CDR3, taken from reference TRBV19 and TRBJ2-4): DGGITQSPKYLFRKEGQNVTLSCEQNLNHDAMYWYRQDPGQGLRLIYYSQIVNDFQKGDIAEGYSVSREKKESFPLTVTSAQKNPTAFYLCASSRFGSGRADAKNIQYFGAGTRLSVL.

This clone was observed once. The chain carries TRBV2 and TRBJ2-3; no definite D call. The CDR3 totals 12 residues. The V gene's germline CDR1 is SNHLY and CDR2 FYNNEI. Trimming cost V 3 bases and J 6 bases, with 7 bases left between them. In nucleotides, the CDR3 is TGTGCCAGCAGTGAGGTAACGGATACGCAGTATTTT. This translates into CASSEVTDTQYF.

This chain joins TRBV10-3 and TRBJ1-2, with 8 bases matching TRBD1. Germline V gives CDR1 ENHRY, CDR2 SYGVKD. CDR3 size: 13 residues. After removal of 1 base from V and 6 bases from J, the junction contained 1 base not matched to a gene. CDR3 amino acids: CAISELQGDGYTF. CDR3 in DNA: TGTGCCATCAGTGAGTTACAGGGGGATGGCTACACCTTC.

This clone showed up just once. The gene calls are TRBV7-2 and TRBJ1-2; 11 positions match TRBD1. CDR1 and CDR2 (germline): SGHTA, FQGNSA. With V trimmed by 4 bases and J by 0 bases, 10 bases remained unmatched. The CDR3 sequence is 18 residues long. CDR3 loop: CASSYTGTGGRANYGYTF. As DNA, the CDR3 is TGTGCCAGCAGCTATACCGGGACAGGGGGTAGAGCTAACTATGGCTACACCTTC.

The chain has TRBV7-2 and TRBJ2-6; 8 positions agree with TRBD2. V lost 1 base to trimming and J lost 0 bases; unmatched junction nucleotides: 2. The germline CDR1 and CDR2 sequences are SGHTA and FQGNSA. This CDR3 region has 17 residues. CDR3: CASSLVAGGSGANVLTF. The CDR3 bases are TGTGCCAGCAGCTTAGTCGCGGGGGGCTCTGGGGCCAACGTCCTGACTTTC.

The chain couples TRBV4-3 to TRBJ2-3; perhaps D is TRBD1 or TRBD2 (5 bases each). Germline loops: CDR1 LGHNA, CDR2 YSLEER. Trimming took 3 bases from V and 2 from J, leaving 12 bases between them. The CDR3 is 15 amino acids. The CDR3 region has the DNA TGCGCCAGCAGCCAGTACTCCGGGGCCACAGATACGCAGTATTTT. As protein: CASSQYSGATDTQYF.

V usage is TRBV3-1 (or the pseudogene TRBV3-2) and J usage is TRBJ2-5; D is ambiguous. This CDR3 has 15 residues. Per germline, CDR1 LGHDT and CDR2 YNNKEL (reference sequence). V was pared by 5 bases and J by 1 base, with 14 bases between. CDR3 coding DNA: TGTGCCAGCAGCTTAGGGCTCTCCACCCAAGAGACCCAGTACTTC. It codes for CASSLGLSTQETQYF.

The rearrangement uses TRBV6-4 and TRBJ2-2; maybe TRBD1 (5 bases). Germline V gives CDR1 MRHNA, CDR2 SNTAGT. V lost 0 bases and J 4 bases, leaving 12 bases between the germline ends. This CDR3 region has 16 residues. The chain's CDR3 is CASSDSNRGSTGELFF. CDR3 DNA: TGTGCCAGCAGTGACTCTAATAGGGGCAGCACCGGGGAGCTGTTTTTT.

The V call is TRBV4-1, the J call TRBJ1-5; D ambiguous. V was pared by 2 bases and J by 4 bases, with 9 bases between. CDR1 is MGHRA and CDR2 is YSYEKL in the germline V gene. The CDR3 totals 14 residues. In DNA form, the CDR3 reads TGCGCCAGCAGCCAACGTAAAGAGAATCAGCCCCAGCATTTT. Its translation: CASSQRKENQPQHF.

This clone was detected only once. The chain recombines TRBV9 with TRBJ1-6; D may be TRBD1 (6 bases). Trimming pared 4 bases from V and 7 bases from J, leaving 12 bases between. CDR3 length equals 14 residues. Germline V gene sequence: CDR1 SGDLS, CDR2 YYNGEE. CDR3: CASSLTGFNSPLHF. In DNA form, the CDR3 reads TGTGCCAGCAGCCTAACAGGGTTCAATTCACCCCTCCACTTT.

This sequence joins TRBV7-9 and TRBJ1-6, with D uncertain. Per the germline V gene, CDR1 is SEHNR and CDR2 is FQNEAQ (reference sequence). The CDR3 has 16 amino acids. Trimming took off 2 bases at V and 3 bases at J, with 11 bases between the two ends. The CDR3 protein is CASSLSRTVYNSPLHF. For the CDR3, the DNA is TGTGCCAGCAGCTTAAGTCGGACGGTCTATAATTCACCCCTCCACTTT.

V is TRBV7-2 and J is TRBJ1-1, with D perhaps TRBD1 (5 bases). The CDR3 is made up of 12 amino acids. Per the germline V gene, CDR1 is SGHTA and CDR2 is FQGNSA. V lost 4 bases and J lost 7, with 10 bases in between. CDR3 protein: CASSYGAFEAFF. The CDR3 DNA sequence: TGTGCCAGCAGCTATGGGGCCTTTGAAGCTTTCTTT.

The chain has TRBV7-6 and TRBJ1-4; maybe TRBD1 (6 bases). The CDR3 is 18 residues long. Trimming left V 5 bases short and J 4 bases short, with 23 bases between. Germline CDR1 and CDR2: SGHVS and FNYEAQ. The CDR3 loop is CASSPAAGAHQGNEKLFF. CDR3 in DNA: TGTGCCAGCAGCCCAGCAGCGGGGGCCCATCAAGGTAATGAAAAACTGTTTTTT.

V and J are TRBV6-5 and TRBJ1-5, with 7 positions matching TRBD1. The CDR3 contains 15 residues. V lost 7 bases and J lost 5; bases outside the gene matches: 11. CDR1 MNHEY and CDR2 SVGAGI come from the germline V gene. DNA for the CDR3: TGTGCCAGCATACGAAGGGGGCAGGGCCATCAGCCCCAGCATTTT. It encodes CASIRRGQGHQPQHF.

The chain couples TRBV11-2 to TRBJ1-6; 10 bases map to TRBD1. The V and J ends lost 8 bases and 11 bases, in that order; junction bases with no gene match: 9. Germline V CDR1 and CDR2: SGHAT, FQNNGV. This CDR3 has 14 amino acids. Here the CDR3 DNA reads TGTGCCAGCTCCCCCGACAGGGGGCAAGCACCCCTCCACTTT. It yields the protein CASSPDRGQAPLHF.

The chain combines TRBV24-1 with TRBJ2-2; 7 bases are shared with TRBD1. Trimming took 0 bases from V and 2 from J; bases not matched to a gene: 5. The V gene's germline CDR1 is KGHDR and CDR2 SFDVKD. This CDR3 spans 17 amino acids. The CDR3 region has the DNA TGTGCCACCAGTGATTTGAGCCGGGACAGAAACACCGGGGAGCTGTTTTTT. As protein: CATSDLSRDRNTGELFF.

The genes are TRBV6-5 and TRBJ2-1; 7 nucleotides line up with TRBD2. Germline V gene sequence: CDR1 MNHEY, CDR2 SVGAGI. The ends lost 5 bases at V and 3 bases at J; junction bases unmatched: 7. This CDR3 comprises 15 residues. CDR3 DNA sequence: TGTGCCAGCAGTAACCCAGGGACTAACTACAATGAGCAGTTCTTC. Translation: CASSNPGTNYNEQFF.

The chain recombines TRBV18 with TRBJ1-1, with TRBD1 as a possible D gene (5 bases). Germline CDR1 is KGHSH and CDR2 is LQKENI. The CDR3 runs to 15 residues. V was shortened by 2 bases and J by 8 bases, with 18 bases between the two germline ends. The CDR3 protein is CASSPAGTANREAFF. Written as DNA, the CDR3 is TGTGCCAGCTCACCAGCCGGGACGGCTAACCGCGAAGCTTTCTTT.